This entry features one TCR beta chain sequence. Under the authors' procedure: Using reference gene primer amplification, nucleated cell counts were estimated. Data came from immunoSEQ multiplex PCR; TCRdb stores just in-frame clones and leaves some out. V and J calls and clone size are copied from that table; D and trimming were computed from the DNA. The table shows 150,000 to 200,000 clones, with approximately 89% occurring only once. The data stem from a study of blood T cell repertoires in COVID-19. Study context: Samples came from the United States, Italy and Spain, spanning acute and convalescent COVID-19. Sources were T cells, B-cell-depleted T cells, or PBMCs; the material itself was cDNA or gDNA.

The sequence was collected from a woman in her twenties or thirties with acute or convalescent COVID-19. Sequencing was carried out using peripheral blood.

CDR3 bases: TGCGCCAGCAGCTTACAGGGTTCCTACGAGCAGTACTTC. This gives the protein CASSLQGSYEQYF. The rearrangement links TRBV5-1 to TRBJ2-7, with D perhaps matching TRBD1 (6 bases). The germline CDR1 and CDR2 sequences are SGHRS and YFSETQ. The CDR3 has 13 residues. Trimming cost V 2 bases and J 1 base, with 7 bases left between them.